This entry concerns a single T cell receptor (beta chain). The germline V gene encodes CDR1 LNHDA and CDR2 SQIVND (reference sequence). The CDR3 extends over 17 amino acids. With 7 bases clipped from V and 7 bases from J, the junction kept 18 bases outside the gene matches. The record originates from a study of glioma-infiltrating T cells after dendritic cell vaccination. Method: immunoSEQ multiplex PCR; TCRdb's copy keeps in-frame clones and lacks some. The table records under 100,000 clones, about 87% of them present only once. This clonotype was obtained from a human donor with glioblastoma. This rearrangement joins TRBV19 to TRBJ1-2; 10 positions agree with TRBD1. Specimen: blood, collected before dendritic cell vaccination. The CDR3 here is CASTQPNAGTGVAGYTF. Here the CDR3 DNA reads TGTGCCAGTACCCAACCAAATGCCGGGACAGGGGTGGCTGGCTACACCTTC.